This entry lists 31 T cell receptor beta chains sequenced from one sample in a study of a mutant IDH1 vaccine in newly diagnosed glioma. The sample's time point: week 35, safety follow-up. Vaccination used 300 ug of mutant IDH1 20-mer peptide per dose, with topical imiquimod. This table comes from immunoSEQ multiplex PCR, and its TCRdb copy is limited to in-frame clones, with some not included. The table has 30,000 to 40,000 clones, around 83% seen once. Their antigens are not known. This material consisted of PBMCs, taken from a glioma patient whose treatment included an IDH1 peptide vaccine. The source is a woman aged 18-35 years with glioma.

CDR3 nucleotide sequence: TGTGCCAGCTCACCAGGGGGGCATCTCAGGGAGCAGTTCTTC. Protein product: CASSPGGHLREQFF. The chain carries TRBV18 and TRBJ2-1, with D perhaps being TRBD1 or TRBD2 (6 bases each). Deletions cut 2 bases from V and 10 bases from J, with 15 bases between. Germline loops: CDR1 KGHSH, CDR2 LQKENI. This CDR3 is 14 amino acids long.

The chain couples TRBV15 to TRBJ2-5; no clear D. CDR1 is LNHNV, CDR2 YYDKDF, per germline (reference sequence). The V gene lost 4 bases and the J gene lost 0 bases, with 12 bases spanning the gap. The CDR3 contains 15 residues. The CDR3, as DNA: TGTGCCACCAGCATCGGAACTATGGACCAAGAGACCCAGTACTTC. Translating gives CATSIGTMDQETQYF. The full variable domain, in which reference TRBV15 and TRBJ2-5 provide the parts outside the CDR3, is DAMVIQNPRYQVTQFGKPVTLSCSQTLNHNVMYWYQQKSSQAPKLLFHYYDKDFNNEADTPDNFQSRRPNTSFCFLDIRSPGLGDTAMYLCATSIGTMDQETQYFGPGTRLLVL.

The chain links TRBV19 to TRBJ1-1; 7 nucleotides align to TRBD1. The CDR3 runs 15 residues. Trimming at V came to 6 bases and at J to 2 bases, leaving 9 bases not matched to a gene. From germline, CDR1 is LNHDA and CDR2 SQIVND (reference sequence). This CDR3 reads CASSIPGQLNTEAFF. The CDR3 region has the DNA TGTGCCAGTAGCATCCCGGGACAGCTTAACACTGAAGCTTTCTTT. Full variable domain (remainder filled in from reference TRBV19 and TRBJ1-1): DGGITQSPKYLFRKEGQNVTLSCEQNLNHDAMYWYRQDPGQGLRLIYYSQIVNDFQKGDIAEGYSVSREKKESFPLTVTSAQKNPTAFYLCASSIPGQLNTEAFFGQGTRLTVV.

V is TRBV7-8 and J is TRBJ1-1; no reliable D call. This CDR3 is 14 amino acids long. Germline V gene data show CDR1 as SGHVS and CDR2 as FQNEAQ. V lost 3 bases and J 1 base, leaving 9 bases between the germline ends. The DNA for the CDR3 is TGTGCCAGCAGCTTCCACTTGGAGAACACTGAAGCTTTCTTT. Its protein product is CASSFHLENTEAFF. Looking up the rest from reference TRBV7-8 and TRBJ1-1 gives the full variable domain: GAGVSQSPRYKVAKRGQDVALRCDPISGHVSLFWYQQALGQGPEFLTYFQNEAQLDKSGLPSDRFFAERPEGSVSTLKIQRTQQEDSAVYLCASSFHLENTEAFFGQGTRLTVV.

For the CDR3, the DNA is TGTGCCAGCAGTTCTGCCGGGACGACCTCAACTAATGAAAAACTGTTTTTT. Amino acids: CASSSAGTTSTNEKLFF. V gene TRBV28 combines with J gene TRBJ1-4; perhaps TRBD1 as D (5 bases). Trimming took off 4 bases at V and 0 bases at J, with 15 bases between the two ends. The CDR3 length is 17 residues. Germline loops: CDR1 MDHEN, CDR2 SYDVKM.

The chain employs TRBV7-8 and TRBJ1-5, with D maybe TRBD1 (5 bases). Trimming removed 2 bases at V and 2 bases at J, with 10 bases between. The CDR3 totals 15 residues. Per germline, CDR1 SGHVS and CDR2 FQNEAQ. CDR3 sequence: CASSLMGGGNQPQHF. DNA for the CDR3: TGTGCCAGCAGCTTAATGGGGGGAGGCAATCAGCCCCAGCATTTT.

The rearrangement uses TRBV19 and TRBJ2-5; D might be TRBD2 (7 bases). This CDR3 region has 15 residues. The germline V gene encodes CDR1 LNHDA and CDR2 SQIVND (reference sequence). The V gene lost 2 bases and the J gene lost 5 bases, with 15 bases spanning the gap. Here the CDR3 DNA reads TGTGCCAGTAGTATAAACCGGGGGGCCTGGGAGACCCAGTACTTC. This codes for CASSINRGAWETQYF.

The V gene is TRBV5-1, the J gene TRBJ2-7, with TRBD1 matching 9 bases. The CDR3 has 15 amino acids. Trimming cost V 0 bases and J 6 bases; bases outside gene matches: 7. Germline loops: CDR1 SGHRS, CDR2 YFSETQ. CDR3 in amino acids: CASSLAGGQGAEQYF. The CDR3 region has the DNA TGCGCCAGCAGCTTGGCCGGGGGACAGGGTGCCGAGCAGTACTTC.

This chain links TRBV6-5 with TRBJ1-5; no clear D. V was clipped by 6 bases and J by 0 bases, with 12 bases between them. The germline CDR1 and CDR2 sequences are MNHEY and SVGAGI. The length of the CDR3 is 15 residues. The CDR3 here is CASSPSWGSNQPQHF. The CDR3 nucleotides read TGTGCCAGCAGCCCCTCTTGGGGTAGCAATCAGCCCCAGCATTTT.

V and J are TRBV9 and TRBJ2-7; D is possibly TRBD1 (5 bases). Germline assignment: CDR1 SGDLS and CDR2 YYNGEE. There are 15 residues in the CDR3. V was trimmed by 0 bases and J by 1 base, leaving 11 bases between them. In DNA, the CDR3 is TGTGCCAGCAGCGTAGATGACAGTTTATCCTACGAGCAGTACTTC. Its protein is CASSVDDSLSYEQYF.

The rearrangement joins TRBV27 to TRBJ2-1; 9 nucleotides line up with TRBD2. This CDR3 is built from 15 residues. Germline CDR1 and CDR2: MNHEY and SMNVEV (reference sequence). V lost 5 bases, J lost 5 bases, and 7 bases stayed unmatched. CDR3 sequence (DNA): TGTGCCAGCAGTGCAACTAGCGGGCTAAACAATGAGCAGTTCTTC. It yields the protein CASSATSGLNNEQFF.

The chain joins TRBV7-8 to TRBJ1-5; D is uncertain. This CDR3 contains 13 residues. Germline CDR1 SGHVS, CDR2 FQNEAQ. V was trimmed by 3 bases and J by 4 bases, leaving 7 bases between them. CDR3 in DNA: TGTGCCAGCAGCTTGGGAGTGAATCAGCCCCAGCATTTT. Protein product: CASSLGVNQPQHF.

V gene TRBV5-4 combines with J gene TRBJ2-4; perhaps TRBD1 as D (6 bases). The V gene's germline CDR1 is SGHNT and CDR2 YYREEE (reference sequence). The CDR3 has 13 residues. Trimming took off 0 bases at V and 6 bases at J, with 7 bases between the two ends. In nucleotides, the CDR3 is TGTGCCAGCAGCTTGGTGGGGGCAAACATTCAGTACTTC. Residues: CASSLVGANIQYF.

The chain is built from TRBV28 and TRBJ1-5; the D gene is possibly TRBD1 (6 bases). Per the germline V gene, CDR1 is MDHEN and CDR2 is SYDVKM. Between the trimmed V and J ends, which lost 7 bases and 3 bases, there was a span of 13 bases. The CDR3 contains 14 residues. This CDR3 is CASIPDSINQPQHF. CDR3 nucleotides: TGTGCCAGCATTCCGGACAGCATCAATCAGCCCCAGCATTTT.

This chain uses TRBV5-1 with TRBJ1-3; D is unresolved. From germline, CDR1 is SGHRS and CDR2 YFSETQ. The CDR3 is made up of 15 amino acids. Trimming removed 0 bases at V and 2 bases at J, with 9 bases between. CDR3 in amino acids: CASSLEGGTGNTIYF. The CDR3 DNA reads TGCGCCAGCAGCTTGGAAGGTGGGACTGGAAACACCATATATTTT.

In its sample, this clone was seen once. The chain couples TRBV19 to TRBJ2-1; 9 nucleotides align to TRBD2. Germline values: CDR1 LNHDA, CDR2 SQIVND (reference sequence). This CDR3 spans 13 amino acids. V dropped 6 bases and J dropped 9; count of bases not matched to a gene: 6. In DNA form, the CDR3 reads TGTGCCAGTAGGGGCCTAGCGGGGTTTGAGCAGTTCTTC. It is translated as CASRGLAGFEQFF.

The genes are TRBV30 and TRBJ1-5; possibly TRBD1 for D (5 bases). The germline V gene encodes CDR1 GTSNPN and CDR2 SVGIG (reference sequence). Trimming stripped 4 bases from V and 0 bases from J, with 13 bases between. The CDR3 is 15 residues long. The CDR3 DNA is TGTGCCTGGACGCCCGGGGCCCATAGCAATCAGCCCCAGCATTTT. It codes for CAWTPGAHSNQPQHF.

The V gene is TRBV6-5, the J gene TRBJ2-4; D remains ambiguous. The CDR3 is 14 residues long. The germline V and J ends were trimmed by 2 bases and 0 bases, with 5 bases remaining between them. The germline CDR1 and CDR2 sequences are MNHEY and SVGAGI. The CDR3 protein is CASSYSLAKNIQYF. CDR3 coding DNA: TGTGCCAGCAGTTACAGTCTAGCCAAAAACATTCAGTACTTC.

The CDR3 nucleotides are TGTGCCAGCAGCTTCCTAGTAGACAGGGCGTCTGGAAACACCATATATTTT. Translating gives CASSFLVDRASGNTIYF. The rearrangement uses TRBV27 and TRBJ1-3; 7 nucleotides align to TRBD1. The V and J ends lost 6 bases and 1 base, in that order; junction bases with no gene match: 12. The CDR3 covers 17 residues. Looked up from germline, CDR1 is MNHEY and CDR2 is SMNVEV (reference sequence).

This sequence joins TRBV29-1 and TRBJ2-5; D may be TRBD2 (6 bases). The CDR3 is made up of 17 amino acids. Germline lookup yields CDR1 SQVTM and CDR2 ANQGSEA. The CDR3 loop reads CSAGWVFMRGGQETQYF. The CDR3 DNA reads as TGCAGTGCGGGATGGGTGTTTATGAGGGGAGGCCAAGAGACCCAGTACTTC.

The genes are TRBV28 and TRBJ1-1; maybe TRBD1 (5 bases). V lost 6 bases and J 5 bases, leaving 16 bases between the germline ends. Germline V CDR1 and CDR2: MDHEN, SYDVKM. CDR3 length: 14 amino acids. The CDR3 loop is CASSSGGSRTEAFF. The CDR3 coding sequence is TGTGCCAGCAGCTCGGGGGGAAGTAGGACTGAAGCTTTCTTT.

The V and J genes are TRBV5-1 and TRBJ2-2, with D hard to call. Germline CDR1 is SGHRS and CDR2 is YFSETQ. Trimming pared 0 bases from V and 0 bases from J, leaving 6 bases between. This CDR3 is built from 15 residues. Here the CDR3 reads CASSLETTNTGELFF. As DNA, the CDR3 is TGCGCCAGCAGCTTGGAGACAACGAACACCGGGGAGCTGTTTTTT.

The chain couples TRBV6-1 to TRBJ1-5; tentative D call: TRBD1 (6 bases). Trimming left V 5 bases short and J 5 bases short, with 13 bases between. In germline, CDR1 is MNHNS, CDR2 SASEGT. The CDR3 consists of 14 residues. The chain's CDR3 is CASSLQGRDQPQHF. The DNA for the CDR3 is TGTGCCAGCAGTCTACAGGGCCGTGATCAGCCCCAGCATTTT.

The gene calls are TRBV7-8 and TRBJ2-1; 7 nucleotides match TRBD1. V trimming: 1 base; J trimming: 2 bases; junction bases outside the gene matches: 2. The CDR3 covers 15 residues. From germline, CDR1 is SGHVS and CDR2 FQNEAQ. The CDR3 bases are TGTGCCAGCAGCTTAGAAGGACAGGCCTACAATGAGCAGTTCTTC. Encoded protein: CASSLEGQAYNEQFF.

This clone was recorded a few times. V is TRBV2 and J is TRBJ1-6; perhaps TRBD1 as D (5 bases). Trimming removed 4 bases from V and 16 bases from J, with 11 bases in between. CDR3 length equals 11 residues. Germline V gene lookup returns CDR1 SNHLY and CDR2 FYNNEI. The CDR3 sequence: CASSGQSTLHF. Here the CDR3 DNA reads TGTGCCAGCAGTGGACAGAGCACTCTCCACTTT.

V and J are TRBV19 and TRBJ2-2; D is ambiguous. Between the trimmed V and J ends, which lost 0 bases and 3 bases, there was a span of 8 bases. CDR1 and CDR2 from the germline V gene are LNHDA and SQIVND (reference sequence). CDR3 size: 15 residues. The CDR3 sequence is CASSIDPRDTGELFF. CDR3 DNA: TGTGCCAGTAGTATAGATCCCCGGGACACCGGGGAGCTGTTTTTT.

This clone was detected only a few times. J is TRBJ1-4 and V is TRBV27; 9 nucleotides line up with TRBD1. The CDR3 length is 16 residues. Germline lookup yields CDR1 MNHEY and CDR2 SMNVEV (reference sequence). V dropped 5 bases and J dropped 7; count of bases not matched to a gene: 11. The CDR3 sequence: CASSPRDRDGLEKLFF. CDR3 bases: TGTGCCAGCAGTCCCCGGGACAGGGATGGGCTTGAAAAACTGTTTTTT.

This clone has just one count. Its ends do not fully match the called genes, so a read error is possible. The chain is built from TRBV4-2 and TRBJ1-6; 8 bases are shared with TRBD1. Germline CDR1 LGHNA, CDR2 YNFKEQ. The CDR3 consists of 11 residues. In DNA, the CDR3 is TGTGCCAGCAGCCTGGGACAGGAGTATCGGTTT. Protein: CASSLGQEYRF.

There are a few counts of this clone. In nucleotides, the CDR3 is TGTGCCAGTAGTATTTTTAACCGAGGAAGAGATGGCTACACCTTC. Amino acids: CASSIFNRGRDGYTF. The chain is built from TRBV19 and TRBJ1-2, with D hard to call. This CDR3 has 15 amino acids. V was shortened by 3 bases and J by 6 bases, with 17 bases between the two germline ends. CDR1 is LNHDA and CDR2 is SQIVND in the germline V gene (reference sequence).

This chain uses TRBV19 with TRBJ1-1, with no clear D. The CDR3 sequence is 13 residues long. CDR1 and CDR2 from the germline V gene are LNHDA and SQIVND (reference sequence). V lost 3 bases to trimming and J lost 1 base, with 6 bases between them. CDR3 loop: CASSMRENTEAFF. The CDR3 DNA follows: TGTGCCAGTAGTATGAGGGAGAACACTGAAGCTTTCTTT.

The CDR3 spells CASSPGPRGGQPQHF. The CDR3 nucleotides are TGTGCCAGCAGTCCCGGGCCGAGGGGAGGTCAGCCCCAGCATTTT. The chain couples TRBV5-4 to TRBJ1-5; possibly TRBD1 for D (5 bases). Between the trimmed V and J ends, which lost 5 bases and 6 bases, there was a span of 18 bases. The germline CDR1 and CDR2 sequences are SGHNT and YYREEE (reference sequence). The CDR3 contains 15 residues.